The 17 T cell receptor beta chains reported below all come from one sample, sequenced in a study of T cell changes during pregnancy in multiple sclerosis. Generated by immunoSEQ multiplex PCR, the TCRdb table keeps only in-frame clones and is missing some. Here the sample spans about 40,000 clones, roughly 89% being singletons. The starting material was CD4+ T cells from peripheral blood mononuclear cells, obtained before pregnancy. The receptors stem from a female donor with multiple sclerosis, enrolled in a pregnancy study.

V gene TRBV10-3 combines with J gene TRBJ2-7, with 7 positions matching TRBD1. The CDR3 length is 15 residues. The ends lost 6 bases at V and 6 bases at J; junction bases unmatched: 14. The germline V gene has CDR1 ENHRY and CDR2 SYGVKD. The CDR3 bases are TGTGCCATCAGGGACCTAAGGACAGGTGCTGGCGAGCAGTACTTC. It is translated as CAIRDLRTGAGEQYF.

The chain has TRBV5-6 and TRBJ2-3; 11 bases match TRBD2. CDR3 length equals 15 residues. Germline assignment: CDR1 SGHDT and CDR2 YYEEEE. Losses at the gene ends were 2 bases for V and 3 bases for J; bases not matched to a gene: 2. The CDR3 is CASSLGTSGTDTQYF. The CDR3 nucleotides are TGTGCCAGCAGCTTAGGGACTAGCGGTACAGATACGCAGTATTTT.

The chain is built from TRBV7-9 and TRBJ1-2; D not resolved. This CDR3 is built from 13 residues. The germline V gene has CDR1 SEHNR and CDR2 FQNEAQ (reference sequence). The germline V and J ends were trimmed by 1 base and 4 bases, with 7 bases remaining between them. For the CDR3, the DNA is TGTGCCAGCAGCTTAGACGTAGTCTATGGCTACACCTTC. Amino acid sequence: CASSLDVVYGYTF.

This clone was seen a few times. The V gene is TRBV7-3, the J gene TRBJ2-5; a weak D match, TRBD1 (5 bases). The germline gives CDR1 SGHTA, CDR2 FQGTGA. Trimming shortened V by 0 bases and J by 3 bases, and 5 bases separated the two germline ends. This CDR3 contains 13 residues. The CDR3 protein is CASSLTREETQYF. CDR3 nucleotides: TGTGCCAGCAGCTTAACCAGGGAAGAGACCCAGTACTTC.

The chain combines TRBV4-1 with TRBJ2-1; the match to TRBD2 covers 10 bases. The CDR3 covers 16 residues. CDR1 is MGHRA, CDR2 YSYEKL, per germline. V gave up 4 bases and J gave up 1 base; unmatched junction bases: 4. The CDR3 here is CASSLAGGLSYNEQFF. In DNA form, the CDR3 reads TGCGCCAGCAGCCTAGCGGGAGGACTATCCTACAATGAGCAGTTCTTC.

This chain links TRBV6-5 with TRBJ1-6, with TRBD1 identical over 8 bases. The CDR3 has 16 amino acids. Per the germline V gene, CDR1 is MNHEY and CDR2 is SVGAGI. The ends lost 4 bases at V and 6 bases at J; junction bases unmatched: 8. The CDR3 reads CASSWTGSGFNSPLHF. The CDR3, as DNA: TGTGCCAGCAGTTGGACAGGGTCGGGGTTTAATTCACCCCTCCACTTT.

V is TRBV18 and J is TRBJ1-4; D may be TRBD1 (6 bases). Between the trimmed V and J ends, which lost 2 bases and 8 bases, there was a span of 18 bases. Germline V gene lookup returns CDR1 KGHSH and CDR2 LQKENI. This CDR3 has 16 amino acids. The CDR3 loop is CASSPFEQGTGEKLFF. The CDR3 region has the DNA TGTGCCAGCTCACCATTTGAACAGGGAACTGGGGAAAAACTGTTTTTT.

The chain couples TRBV7-2 to TRBJ2-1, with D possibly matching TRBD1 (6 bases). Per the germline V gene, CDR1 is SGHTA and CDR2 is FQGNSA. The CDR3 is 15 amino acids. V was pared by 6 bases and J by 1 base, with 13 bases between. The CDR3 is CASSPIGGSYNEQFF. DNA of the CDR3: TGTGCCAGCAGTCCTATAGGGGGTTCCTACAATGAGCAGTTCTTC.

The V and J genes are TRBV5-1 and TRBJ1-3; D gene unclear. V lost 0 bases and J 5 bases, leaving 9 bases between the germline ends. The CDR3 is 14 amino acids. Per the germline V gene, CDR1 is SGHRS and CDR2 is YFSETQ. CDR3 residues: CASSLVGGRNTIYF. In nucleotides, the CDR3 is TGCGCCAGCAGCTTGGTGGGAGGAAGAAACACCATATATTTT.

The chain uses TRBV10-3 and TRBJ1-2, with D hard to call. V was clipped by 4 bases and J by 4 bases, with 16 bases between them. CDR1 and CDR2 from the germline V gene are ENHRY and SYGVKD. This CDR3 is built from 15 residues. The CDR3 region has the DNA TGTGCCATCAGTGCCGACACAATTTTCCTCTATGGCTACACCTTC. The encoded protein is CAISADTIFLYGYTF.

The chain combines TRBV11-3 with TRBJ2-2; 7 nucleotides align to TRBD1. Germline V gene lookup returns CDR1 SGHNT and CDR2 YENEEA. V was clipped by 4 bases and J by 8 bases; unmatched bases: 4. This CDR3 is built from 13 residues. The CDR3 nucleotides read TGTGCCAGCAGCTACGACAGGGCTGGGGAGCTGTTTTTT. This gives the protein CASSYDRAGELFF.

This chain uses TRBV27 with TRBJ2-5, with D tentatively TRBD2 (6 bases). Germline V gene lookup returns CDR1 MNHEY and CDR2 SMNVEV (reference sequence). CDR3 length: 16 residues. V was shortened by 5 bases and J by 4 bases, with 20 bases between the two germline ends. CDR3 loop: CASSTPPRGSLETQYF. CDR3 nucleotides: TGTGCCAGCAGTACCCCCCCTCGGGGGAGCCTAGAGACCCAGTACTTC.

The J gene is TRBJ1-2, the V gene TRBV27, with D possibly TRBD1 on 5 matching bases. CDR3 size: 15 residues. V shed 4 bases and J shed 4 bases, with 16 bases lying between them. Germline CDR1 and CDR2: MNHEY and SMNVEV (reference sequence). The DNA for the CDR3 is TGTGCCAGCAGTTCGCCATATCGGGGGAGCTATGGCTACACCTTC. Translating gives CASSSPYRGSYGYTF.

This chain uses TRBV5-6 with TRBJ2-2; 12 bases are shared with TRBD1. The length of the CDR3 is 15 residues. The germline V gene has CDR1 SGHDT and CDR2 YYEEEE. V trimming: 3 bases; J trimming: 5 bases; junction bases outside the gene matches: 2. The CDR3 DNA is TGTGCCAGCAGCTGGGACAGGGGGCGAACCGGGGAGCTGTTTTTT. It specifies CASSWDRGRTGELFF.

J is TRBJ2-1 and V is TRBV10-3; 10 bases agree with TRBD1. V lost 4 bases, J lost 5 bases, and 2 bases stayed unmatched. CDR1 and CDR2 (germline): ENHRY, SYGVKD. This CDR3 is built from 14 residues. For the CDR3, the DNA is TGTGCCATCAGTGGACAGGGGGCAAACAATGAGCAGTTCTTC. This codes for CAISGQGANNEQFF.

V gene TRBV7-9 combines with J gene TRBJ2-3; the match to TRBD2 covers 8 bases. The CDR3 has 11 residues. CDR1 and CDR2 (germline): SEHNR, FQNEAQ (reference sequence). With V trimmed by 8 bases and J by 9 bases, 4 bases remained unmatched. CDR3 protein: CASGSGGTQYF. CDR3 DNA: TGTGCCAGCGGAAGCGGGGGAACGCAGTATTTT. The entire variable domain, with the rest obtained from reference TRBV7-9 and TRBJ2-3, is as follows: DTGVSQNPRHKITKRGQNVTFRCDPISEHNRLYWYRQTLGQGPEFLTYFQNEAQLEKSRLLSDRFSAERPKGSFSTLEIQRTEQGDSAMYLCASGSGGTQYFGPGTRLTVL.

The rearrangement uses TRBV6-7 and TRBJ2-5, with TRBD2 matching 8 bases. TRBV6-7 is an ORF, and what it does is uncertain. J lost 5 bases, V lost 5 bases, and 7 bases had no gene match. This CDR3 comprises 14 residues. CDR3 bases: TGTGCCAGCAGTCTAACGCAGCGGGGGGAGACCCAGTACTTC. As protein: CASSLTQRGETQYF.